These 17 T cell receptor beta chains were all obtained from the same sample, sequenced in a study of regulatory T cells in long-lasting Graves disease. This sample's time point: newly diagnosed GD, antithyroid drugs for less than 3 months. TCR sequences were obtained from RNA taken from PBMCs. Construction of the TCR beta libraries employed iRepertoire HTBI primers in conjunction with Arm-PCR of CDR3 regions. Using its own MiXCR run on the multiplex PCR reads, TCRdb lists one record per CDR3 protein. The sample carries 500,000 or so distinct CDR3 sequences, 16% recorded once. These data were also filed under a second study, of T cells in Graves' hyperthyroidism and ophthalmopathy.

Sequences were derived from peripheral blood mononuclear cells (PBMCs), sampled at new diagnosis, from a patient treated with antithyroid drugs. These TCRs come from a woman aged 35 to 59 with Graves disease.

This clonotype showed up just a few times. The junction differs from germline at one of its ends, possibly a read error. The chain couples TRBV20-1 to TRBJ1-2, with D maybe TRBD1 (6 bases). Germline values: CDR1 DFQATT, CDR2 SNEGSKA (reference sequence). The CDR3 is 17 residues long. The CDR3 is CSARDRRRILFNYGYTF. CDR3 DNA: TGCAGTGCTCGAGACAGGCGGCGGATCCTTTTTAACTATGGCTACACCTTC.

The CDR3 coding sequence is TGTGCCAGCAGTGGCTCCGGGCCTAGGGGCGATCAGCCCCAGCATTTT. This sequence encodes CASSGSGPRGDQPQHF. This chain uses TRBV6-1 with TRBJ1-5; maybe TRBD1 (5 bases). CDR1 and CDR2 from the germline V gene are MNHNS and SASEGT. The CDR3 consists of 16 residues. The V end lost 4 bases, the J end lost 5 bases, and 18 bases lay between the germline ends.

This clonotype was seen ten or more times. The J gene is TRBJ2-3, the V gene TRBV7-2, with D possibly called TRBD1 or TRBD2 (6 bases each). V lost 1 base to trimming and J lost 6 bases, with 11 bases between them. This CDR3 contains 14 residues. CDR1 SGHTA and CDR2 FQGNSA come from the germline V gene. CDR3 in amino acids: CASSLGGAGDTQYF. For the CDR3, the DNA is TGTGCCAGCAGCTTAGGGGGGGCGGGGGATACGCAGTATTTT.

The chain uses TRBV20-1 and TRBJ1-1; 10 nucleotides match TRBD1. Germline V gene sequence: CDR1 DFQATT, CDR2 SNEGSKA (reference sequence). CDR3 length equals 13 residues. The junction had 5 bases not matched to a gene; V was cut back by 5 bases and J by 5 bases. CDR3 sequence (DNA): TGCAGTGCTGGGGGACAGGGGTTGACTGAAGCTTTCTTT. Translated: CSAGGQGLTEAFF.

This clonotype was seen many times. CDR3 sequence: CAFPRTSGGATGELFF. The CDR3 DNA reads TGTGCCTTCCCCCGGACTAGCGGGGGGGCGACCGGGGAGCTGTTTTTT. The rearrangement links TRBV30 to TRBJ2-2, with 15 positions matching TRBD2. The ends lost 7 bases at V and 5 bases at J; junction bases unmatched: 8. Germline-derived CDR1 and CDR2 are GTSNPN and SVGIG (reference sequence). The CDR3 runs to 16 residues.

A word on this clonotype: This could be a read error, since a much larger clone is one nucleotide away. CDR3 bases: TGTGCCAGCGGACAAGCCCATAAAAAACTGTTTTTT. Translation: CASGQAHKKLFF. The chain joins TRBV6-1 to TRBJ1-4; D may be TRBD1 (5 bases). This CDR3 contains 12 residues. V was clipped by 8 bases and J by 9 bases, with 13 bases between them. CDR1 and CDR2 (germline): MNHNS, SASEGT.

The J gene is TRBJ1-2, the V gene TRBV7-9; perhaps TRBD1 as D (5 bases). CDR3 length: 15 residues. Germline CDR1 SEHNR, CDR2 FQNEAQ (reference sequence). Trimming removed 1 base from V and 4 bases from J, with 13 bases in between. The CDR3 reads CASSLERGEFYGYTF. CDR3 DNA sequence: TGTGCCAGCAGCTTAGAACGGGGCGAATTCTATGGCTACACCTTC.

The CDR3 DNA sequence: TGTGCCAGTAGTGCCCGCGGGGGCCCGTGGAATGAGCAGTTCTTC. Its protein is CASSARGGPWNEQFF. V is TRBV19 and J is TRBJ2-1; weak D call: TRBD2 (7 bases). CDR1 and CDR2 (germline): LNHDA, SQIVND (reference sequence). CDR3 length: 15 amino acids. The V end was cut by 5 bases, the J end by 7 bases, with 18 bases between.

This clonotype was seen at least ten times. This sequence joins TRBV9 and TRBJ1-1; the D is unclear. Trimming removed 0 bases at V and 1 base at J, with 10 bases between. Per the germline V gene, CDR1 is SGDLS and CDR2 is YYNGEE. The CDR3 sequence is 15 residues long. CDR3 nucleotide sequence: TGTGCCAGCAGCGTAGTTGAGTCAGGGAACACTGAAGCTTTCTTT. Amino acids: CASSVVESGNTEAFF.

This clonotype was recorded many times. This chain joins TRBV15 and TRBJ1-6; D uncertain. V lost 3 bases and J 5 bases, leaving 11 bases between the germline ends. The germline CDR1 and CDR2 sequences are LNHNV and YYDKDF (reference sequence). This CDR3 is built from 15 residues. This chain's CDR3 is CATSREEGNNSPLHF. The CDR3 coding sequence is TGTGCCACCAGCAGGGAGGAAGGGAATAATTCACCCCTCCACTTT.

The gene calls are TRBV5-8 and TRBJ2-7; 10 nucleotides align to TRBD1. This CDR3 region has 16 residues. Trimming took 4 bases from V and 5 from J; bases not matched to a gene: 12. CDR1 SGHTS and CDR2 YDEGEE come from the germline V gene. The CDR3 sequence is CASSRIPTTGGHEQYF. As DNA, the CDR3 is TGTGCCAGCAGCCGGATCCCGACGACAGGGGGCCACGAGCAGTACTTC. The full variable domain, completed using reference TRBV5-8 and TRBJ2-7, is EAGVTQSPTHLIKTRGQQATLRCSPISGHTSVYWYQQALGLGLQFLLWYDEGEERNRGNFPPRFSGRQFPNYSSELNVNALELEDSALYLCASSRIPTTGGHEQYFGPGTRLTVT.

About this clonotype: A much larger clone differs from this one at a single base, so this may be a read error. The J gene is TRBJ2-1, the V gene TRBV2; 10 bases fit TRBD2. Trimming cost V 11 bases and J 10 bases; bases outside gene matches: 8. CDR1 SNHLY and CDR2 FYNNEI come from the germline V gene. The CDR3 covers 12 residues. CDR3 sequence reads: CAFSGGSYEQFF. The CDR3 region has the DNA TGTGCCTTTAGCGGGGGGAGCTACGAGCAGTTCTTC.

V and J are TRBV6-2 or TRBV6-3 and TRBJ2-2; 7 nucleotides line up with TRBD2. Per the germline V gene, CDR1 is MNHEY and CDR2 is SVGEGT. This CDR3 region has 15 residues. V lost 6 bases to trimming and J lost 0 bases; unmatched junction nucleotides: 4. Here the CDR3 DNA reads TGTGCCAGCAGACCCGGGGGGACGAACACCGGGGAGCTGTTTTTT. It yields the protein CASRPGGTNTGELFF.

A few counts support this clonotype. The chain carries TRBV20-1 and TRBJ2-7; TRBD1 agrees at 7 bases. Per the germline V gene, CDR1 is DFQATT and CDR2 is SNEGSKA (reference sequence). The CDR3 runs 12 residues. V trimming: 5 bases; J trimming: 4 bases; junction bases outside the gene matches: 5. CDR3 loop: CSAFRDSYEQYF. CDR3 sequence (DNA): TGCAGTGCTTTCCGGGACAGTTACGAGCAGTACTTC.

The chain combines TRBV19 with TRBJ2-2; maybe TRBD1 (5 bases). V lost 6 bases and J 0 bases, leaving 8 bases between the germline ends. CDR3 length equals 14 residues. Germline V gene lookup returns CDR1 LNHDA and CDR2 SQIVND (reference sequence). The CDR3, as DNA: TGTGCCAGTAGCGACAGATCGAACACCGGGGAGCTGTTTTTT. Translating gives CASSDRSNTGELFF.

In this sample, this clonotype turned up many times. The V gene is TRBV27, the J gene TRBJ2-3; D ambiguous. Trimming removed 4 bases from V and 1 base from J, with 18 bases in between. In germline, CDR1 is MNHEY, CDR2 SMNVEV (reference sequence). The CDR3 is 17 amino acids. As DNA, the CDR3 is TGTGCCAGCAGTTCCCTCTTTGGAGTCGAAGGCACAGATACGCAGTATTTT. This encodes CASSSLFGVEGTDTQYF.

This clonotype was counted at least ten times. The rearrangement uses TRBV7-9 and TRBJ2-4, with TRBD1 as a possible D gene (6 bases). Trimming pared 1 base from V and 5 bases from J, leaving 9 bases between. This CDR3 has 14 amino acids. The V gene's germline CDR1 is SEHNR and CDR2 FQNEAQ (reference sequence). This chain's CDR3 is CASSLGTEQNIQYF. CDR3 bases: TGTGCCAGCAGCTTAGGGACAGAACAAAACATTCAGTACTTC.